Following are 13 T cell receptor beta chains from one sample sequenced in a study of cytomegalovirus exposure and HLA in healthy donors. In the PCR, 60 Vbeta and 13 Jbeta primers were used. Only in-frame clones appear in the TCRdb table, and some are missing; sequencing was by immunoSEQ multiplex PCR. The table has about 140,000 clones, less than 85% seen once. What was sequenced was PBMCs. These receptors originate from a man aged 40-50 years in good health and CMV-seronegative.

The chain employs TRBV5-1 and TRBJ2-1; no clear D. The V gene's germline CDR1 is SGHRS and CDR2 YFSETQ. The CDR3 sequence is 15 residues long. V gave up 1 base and J gave up 0 bases, with 8 bases separating them. CDR3: CASSLTPGSYNEQFF. The CDR3 region has the DNA TGCGCCAGCAGCTTGACTCCTGGCTCCTACAATGAGCAGTTCTTC.

The V and J genes are TRBV5-4 and TRBJ2-1, with D possibly matching TRBD2 (5 bases). Germline-derived CDR1 and CDR2 are SGHNT and YYREEE (reference sequence). The CDR3 is 17 residues long. V lost 0 bases and J 3 bases, leaving 16 bases between the germline ends. CDR3 loop: CASSLVGSDPFYNEQFF. The CDR3 DNA reads as TGTGCCAGCAGCTTGGTAGGTAGCGATCCCTTCTACAATGAGCAGTTCTTC.

The chain links TRBV4-3 to TRBJ1-1; D is undetermined. The ends were cut back, 1 base at V and 4 bases at J, with 13 bases in the middle. The CDR3 consists of 15 residues. Germline CDR1 is LGHNA and CDR2 is YSLEER. The DNA of the CDR3 is TGCGCCAGCAGCCAAGGTTTTTTCTCGGGCACTGAAGCTTTCTTT. Translating it yields CASSQGFFSGTEAFF.

The chain combines TRBV29-1 with TRBJ1-1; D is perhaps TRBD1 (5 bases). The length of the CDR3 is 12 residues. The germline V gene has CDR1 SQVTM and CDR2 ANQGSEA. V lost 7 bases and J 4 bases, leaving 13 bases between the germline ends. The CDR3 nucleotides read TGCAGCGAGCCTTCAGGGCCCACTGAAGCTTTCTTT. This sequence encodes CSEPSGPTEAFF.

This clone was picked up a small number of times. The CDR3, as DNA: TGTGCCAGCAGCCAAGATTTTTTCGGGACAGATACGCAGTATTTT. Translation: CASSQDFFGTDTQYF. The V and J genes are TRBV14 and TRBJ2-3; D unresolved. Trimming left V 0 bases short and J 3 bases short, with 10 bases between. The CDR3 length is 15 residues. Germline V gene sequence: CDR1 SGHDN, CDR2 FVKESK. The whole variable domain, filled in from reference TRBV14 and TRBJ2-3, reads EAGVTQFPSHSVIEKGQTVTLRCDPISGHDNLYWYRRVMGKEIKFLLHFVKESKQDESGMPNNRFLAERTGGTYSTLKVQPAELEDSGVYFCASSQDFFGTDTQYFGPGTRLTVL.

The gene calls are TRBV27 and TRBJ2-7, with 7 bases that match TRBD1. CDR3 length: 14 residues. Germline V gene sequence: CDR1 MNHEY, CDR2 SMNVEV (reference sequence). The trim removed 4 bases at V and 7 bases at J, leaving 10 bases unmatched. The CDR3 region has the DNA TGTGCCAGCAGTTGGACAGGAACCGGAGGAGAGCAGTACTTC. This codes for CASSWTGTGGEQYF.

This clone has just one count. This sequence joins TRBV11-2 and TRBJ1-4, with TRBD1 as a possible D gene (6 bases). Per germline, CDR1 SGHAT and CDR2 FQNNGV. The V and J ends lost 1 base and 3 bases respectively, with 12 bases between them. This CDR3 is 16 amino acids long. The CDR3 sequence: CASSLGTRGANEKLFF. CDR3 coding DNA: TGTGCCAGCAGCTTAGGAACCAGGGGCGCTAATGAAAAACTGTTTTTT.

V usage is TRBV9 and J usage is TRBJ2-2; TRBD2 matches 11 bases. J was trimmed by 7 bases and V by 0 bases; bases with no gene match: 5. Germline values: CDR1 SGDLS, CDR2 YYNGEE. This CDR3 has 16 residues. This CDR3 is CASSVGTSGLVGELFF. CDR3 sequence (DNA): TGTGCCAGCAGCGTAGGGACTAGCGGGTTGGTCGGGGAGCTGTTTTTT.

The chain carries TRBV27 and TRBJ2-7, with 12 bases fitting TRBD2. The V segment lost 4 bases and the J segment 4 bases; nucleotides outside the gene matches: 14. Germline values: CDR1 MNHEY, CDR2 SMNVEV (reference sequence). The CDR3 spans 18 residues. For the CDR3, the DNA is TGTGCCAGCAGTTCCAGTCACCCTGGACTAGCGGGACGGTACGAGCAGTACTTC. Its translation: CASSSSHPGLAGRYEQYF.

The chain couples TRBV7-2 to TRBJ2-1; maybe TRBD2 (6 bases). The CDR3 has 18 residues. The germline V gene encodes CDR1 SGHTA and CDR2 FQGNSA. V lost 0 bases to trimming and J lost 5 bases, with 20 bases between them. The CDR3 DNA reads TGTGCCAGCAGCTTAGCGCTATTCGGGGGAAACTCTAACAATGAGCAGTTCTTC. As protein: CASSLALFGGNSNNEQFF.

V usage is TRBV18 and J usage is TRBJ2-1; TRBD2 agrees at 10 bases. This CDR3 comprises 19 residues. The ends lost 8 bases at V and 0 bases at J; junction bases unmatched: 16. Germline-derived CDR1 and CDR2 are KGHSH and LQKENI. CDR3 sequence reads: CASRAGASGSRSSYNEQFF. The CDR3 DNA reads TGTGCCAGCCGTGCCGGGGCTAGCGGGAGCCGGAGCTCCTACAATGAGCAGTTCTTC.

The rearrangement joins TRBV7-3 to TRBJ2-1, with D hard to call. V was trimmed by 8 bases and J by 9 bases, leaving 14 bases between them. There are 12 residues in the CDR3. Germline CDR1 is SGHTA and CDR2 is FQGTGA. This chain's CDR3 is CASGRLVGEQFF. The CDR3 DNA reads TGTGCCAGCGGCCGACTCGTGGGTGAGCAGTTCTTC.

This chain uses TRBV10-3 with TRBJ1-5, with TRBD1 identical over 9 bases. The V and J ends lost 10 bases and 7 bases, in that order; junction bases with no gene match: 8. The germline V gene encodes CDR1 ENHRY and CDR2 SYGVKD. The CDR3 spans 13 residues. For the CDR3, the DNA is TGTGCCAACCGGGACAGGGTGGAGCAGCCCCAGCATTTT. Encoded protein: CANRDRVEQPQHF.